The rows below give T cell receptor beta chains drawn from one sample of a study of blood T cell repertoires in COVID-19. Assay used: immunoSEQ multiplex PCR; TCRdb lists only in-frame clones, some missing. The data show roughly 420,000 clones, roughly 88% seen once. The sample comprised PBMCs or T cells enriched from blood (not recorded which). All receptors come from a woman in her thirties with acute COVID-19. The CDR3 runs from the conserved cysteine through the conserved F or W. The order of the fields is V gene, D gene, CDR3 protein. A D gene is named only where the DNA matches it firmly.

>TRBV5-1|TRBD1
CASSSGTGSYEQYF
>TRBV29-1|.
CSVRTGFSTDTQYF
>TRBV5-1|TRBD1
CASSDPGQAYEQYF
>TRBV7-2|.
CASSRAGVETQYF
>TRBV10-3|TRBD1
CAISVQGRTEAFF
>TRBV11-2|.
CASSPRLGVHGMVPDTQYF
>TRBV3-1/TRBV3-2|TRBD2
CASSQDGIAGALNEQFF
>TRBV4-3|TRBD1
CASSQDGGTGAETSTDTQYF
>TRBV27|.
CASSPIGGKLFF
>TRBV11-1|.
CASSPQNTEAFF
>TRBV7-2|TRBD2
CASTIVWGGGGPQETQYF